Described below is a single T cell receptor beta chain sequence and its context. Its antigen is not known. The sample comes from a study of a mutant IDH1 vaccine in newly diagnosed glioma. Study-level background: The V12 visit happened in week 35, and the V13 visit happened in week 47.

This CDR3 region has 14 residues. Trimming took 8 bases from V and 2 from J, leaving 13 bases between them. Germline loops: CDR1 SNHLY, CDR2 FYNNEI. Described time point: week 35, safety follow-up. Vaccine doses each comprised 300 ug of mutant IDH1 20-mer peptide, with topical imiquimod. TCRdb's table, derived via immunoSEQ multiplex PCR, lists solely in-frame clones and lacks some. The profile shows about 40,000 clones, 75% to 85% of them singletons. The chain couples TRBV2 to TRBJ1-5, with D possibly matching TRBD1 (5 bases). The sequence came from a woman in her forties or fifties with glioma. The material was PBMCs, obtained from a glioma patient whose treatment included an IDH1 peptide vaccine. The CDR3 spells CASSSGRGNQPQHF. DNA for the CDR3: TGTGCCAGCTCATCAGGGAGGGGCAATCAGCCCCAGCATTTT.